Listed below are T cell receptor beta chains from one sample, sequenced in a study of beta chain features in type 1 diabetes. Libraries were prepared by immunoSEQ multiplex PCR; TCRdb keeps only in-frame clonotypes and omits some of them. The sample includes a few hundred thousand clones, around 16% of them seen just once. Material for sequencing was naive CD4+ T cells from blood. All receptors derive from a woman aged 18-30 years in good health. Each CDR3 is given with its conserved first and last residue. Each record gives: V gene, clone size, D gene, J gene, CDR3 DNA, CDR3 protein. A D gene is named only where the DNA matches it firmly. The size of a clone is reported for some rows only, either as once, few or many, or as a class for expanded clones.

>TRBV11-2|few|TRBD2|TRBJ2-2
TGTGCCAGCAGCTTCCGGACTAGCGGGAGGGGGGTCGGGGAGCTGTTTTTT
CASSFRTSGRGVGELFF
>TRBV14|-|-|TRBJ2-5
TGTGCCAGCAGCCAAAGGGAGTGGTACCAAGAGACCCAGTACTTC
CASSQREWYQETQYF
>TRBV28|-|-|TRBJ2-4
TGTGCCAGCAATGGGGGGGCCAAAAACATTCAGTACTTC
CASNGGAKNIQYF
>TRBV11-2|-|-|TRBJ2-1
TGTGCCAGCAGCTCTTCTAGGGGAAGTGAGCAGTTCTTC
CASSSSRGSEQFF
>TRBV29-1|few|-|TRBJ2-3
TGCAGCGTTGATGAGCGGGTTAGCACAGATACGCAGTATTTT
CSVDERVSTDTQYF
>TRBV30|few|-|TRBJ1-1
TGTGCCTGGAGTGTAACCTGGAGCGCTTTCTTT
CAWSVTWSAFF
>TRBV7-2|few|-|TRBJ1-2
TGTGCCAGCAGCCCCGAGGCGACGGCTGGAGTGACTGGTGGCTACACCTTC
CASSPEATAGVTGGYTF
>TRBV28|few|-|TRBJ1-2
TGTGCCAGCAGTTTCTGGGGGCGCGACTATGGCTACACCTTC
CASSFWGRDYGYTF
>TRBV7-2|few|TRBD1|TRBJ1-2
TGTGCCAGCAGCTTAGTGGGGACAGGGGGCGCTGGGTCTGGCTACACCTTC
CASSLVGTGGAGSGYTF
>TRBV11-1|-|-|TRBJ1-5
TGTGCCAGCAGCTTAGTCCCAAATCAGCCCCAGCATTTT
CASSLVPNQPQHF
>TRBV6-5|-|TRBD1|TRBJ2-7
TGTGCCAGCAGTCCTCAGGACAGGGGCTACGAGCAGTACTTC
CASSPQDRGYEQYF
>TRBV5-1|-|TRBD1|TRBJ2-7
TGCGCCAGCAGCTTGGAAGGGACAGGGAATGGCGAGCAGTACTTC
CASSLEGTGNGEQYF
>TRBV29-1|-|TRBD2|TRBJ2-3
TGCAGCGTTCGGGAGGGGTATACGCAGTATTTT
CSVREGYTQYF
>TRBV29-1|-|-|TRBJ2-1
TGCAGCGTGGAGACTCGTTCCAACAATGAGCAGTTCTTC
CSVETRSNNEQFF
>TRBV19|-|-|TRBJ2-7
TGTGCCAGTAGCCATTCCAGGGTCGACGAGCAGTACTTC
CASSHSRVDEQYF
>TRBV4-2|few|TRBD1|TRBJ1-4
TGTGCCAGCAGCCAAGTCGGACAGGCGCCTGATGAAAAACTGTTTTTT
CASSQVGQAPDEKLFF
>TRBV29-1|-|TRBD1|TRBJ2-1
TGCAGCGTTGAGACAGGGGGCCCCTACAATGAGCAGTTCTTC
CSVETGGPYNEQFF
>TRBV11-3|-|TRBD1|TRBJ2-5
TGTGCCAGCAGCTTAGGCCTGGGACAGCAAGAGACCCAGTACTTC
CASSLGLGQQETQYF
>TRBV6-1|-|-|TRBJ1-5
TGTGCCAGCAGTGGGGCGACAGGCCTTAGCAATCAGCCCCAGCATTTT
CASSGATGLSNQPQHF
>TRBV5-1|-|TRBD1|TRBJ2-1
TGCGCCAGCAGCCTCCGGGACAGGGTATCGGGTGAGCAGTTCTTC
CASSLRDRVSGEQFF
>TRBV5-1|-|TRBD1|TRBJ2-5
TGCGCCAGCAGCCCCAGACAGGGGCCTGTAGGAGAGACCCAGTACTTC
CASSPRQGPVGETQYF
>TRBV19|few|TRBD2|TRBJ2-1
TGTGCCAGTAGTATGCCAGCGGGAGACAATGAGCAGTTCTTC
CASSMPAGDNEQFF
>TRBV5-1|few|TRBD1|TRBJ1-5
TGCGCCAGCAGCTCCCAGGGGGGAGGACAGCCCCAGCATTTT
CASSSQGGGQPQHF
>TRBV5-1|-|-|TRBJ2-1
TGCGCCAGCAGCTTGCTTAGCGGCCCCTACAATGAGCAGTTCTTC
CASSLLSGPYNEQFF
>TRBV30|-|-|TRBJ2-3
TGTGCCTGGAGCAACACAGATACGCAGTATTTT
CAWSNTDTQYF
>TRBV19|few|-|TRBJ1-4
TGTGCCAGTAAGGAGAACAACACGAGATGGCTGTTTTTT
CASKENNTRWLFF
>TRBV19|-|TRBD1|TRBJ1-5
TGTGCCAGTAGTGTCCCCGGGACAGGGCATCAGCCCCAGCATTTT
CASSVPGTGHQPQHF
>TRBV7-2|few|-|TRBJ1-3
TGTGCCAGCAGCAAGGGGTGGTTGGAGAACACCATATATTTT
CASSKGWLENTIYF
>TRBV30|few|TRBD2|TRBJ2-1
TGTGCCTGGAGTGTTCCTAGCGGGCGTGGGAGCTCCTACAATGAGCAGTTCTTC
CAWSVPSGRGSSYNEQFF
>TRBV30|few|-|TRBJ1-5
TGTGCCTGGAGTGAAGTCAGGGGCCAGCCCCAGCATTTT
CAWSEVRGQPQHF
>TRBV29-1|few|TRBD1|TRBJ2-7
TGCAGCGTTGAAATCCTCTTGGGGACAGTTTCCTACGAGCAGTACTTC
CSVEILLGTVSYEQYF